This record looks at one T cell receptor beta chain sequence and its context. The antigen is undetermined. This specimen comes from a study of T cells in Graves' hyperthyroidism and ophthalmopathy. General study findings and limits: In the analysis, a 13 V-J model separated ophthalmopathy from stable hyperthyroidism. Model-based prediction identified ophthalmopathy a median 6.5 months prior to its onset. Most thyroid clonotypes expanded above 0.001 appeared in blood too.

V shed 1 base and J 10 bases; nucleotides not matched to a gene: 7. Germline CDR1 and CDR2: LNHNV and YYDKDF (reference sequence). The CDR3 runs to 15 residues. Orbital computed tomography and thyroid ultrasound, together with serum TRAb and thyroxine and clinical symptoms, were used for diagnoses. Amplified regions were TCR beta CDR3 sequences from RNA transcripts. The TCR CDR3 was amplified in a first-round RT-PCR using the HTBI primer set. TCRdb analysed the multiplex PCR reads with MiXCR anew, one entry per CDR3 protein. Here the sample spans approximately 640,000 distinct CDR3 sequences, just under 45% being singletons.

This clonotype was obtained from an adult man with Graves' disease, either hyperthyroidism or ophthalmopathy (not recorded which). The sequenced material came from peripheral blood or thyroid tissue (not recorded which). The V gene is TRBV15, the J gene TRBJ2-6; 7 bases fit TRBD1. The CDR3 is CATSRGRTGDNVLTF. CDR3 sequence (DNA): TGTGCCACCAGCAGAGGCAGGACAGGCGATAACGTCCTGACTTTC.